Following are 21 T cell receptor beta chains from one sample sequenced in a study of regulatory T cells in long-lasting Graves disease. Assembly of TCR beta libraries relied on iRepertoire HTBI primers together with Arm-PCR of CDR3 regions. TCRdb used MiXCR to reprocess the multiplex PCR reads, holding one entry per CDR3 protein. The table records under 450,000 distinct CDR3 sequences, 12% of them present only once. The time point: newly diagnosed GD, antithyroid drugs for less than 3 months. The TCR library was made from RNA extracted from PBMCs. These same data were also listed under a study on T cells in Graves' hyperthyroidism and ophthalmopathy.

Sequenced here: peripheral blood mononuclear cells (PBMCs), sampled at new diagnosis, from a patient treated with antithyroid drugs. These TCRs come from a woman under 30 with Graves disease.

This clonotype came up many times. This chain joins TRBV18 and TRBJ2-1; D tentatively fits TRBD1 or TRBD2 (5 bases each). V lost 3 bases and J 5 bases, leaving 20 bases between the germline ends. CDR1 is KGHSH, CDR2 LQKENI, per germline. This CDR3 contains 17 residues. The DNA for the CDR3 is TGTGCCAGCTCACCTTCCTGGGACCGCCTGGGGAACAATGAGCAGTTCTTC. Amino acid sequence: CASSPSWDRLGNNEQFF. The whole variable domain, filled in from reference TRBV18 and TRBJ2-1, reads NAGVMQNPRHLVRRRGQEARLRCSPMKGHSHVYWYRQLPEEGLKFMVYLQKENIIDESGMPKERFSAEFPKEGPSILRIQQVVRGDSAAYFCASSPSWDRLGNNEQFFGPGTRLTVL.

This clonotype was seen a handful of times. V usage is TRBV4-1 and J usage is TRBJ2-7, with D possibly TRBD2 on 5 matching bases. The CDR3 has 14 residues. Germline V gene sequence: CDR1 MGHRA, CDR2 YSYEKL. V lost 4 bases and J 4 bases, leaving 14 bases between the germline ends. The CDR3 is CASSRGPEGYEQYV. Written as DNA, the CDR3 is TGCGCCAGCAGCCGAGGGCCAGAAGGATACGAGCAGTACGTC.

The chain employs TRBV4-1 and TRBJ2-7; 16 bases map to TRBD2. V lost 4 bases, J lost 7 bases, and 16 bases stayed unmatched. The CDR3 has 19 residues. In germline, CDR1 is MGHRA, CDR2 YSYEKL. The CDR3 DNA reads as TGCGCCAGCAGCCGCGCCGGGACTAGCGGGAGGGCCGGTCCGCAGGAGCAGTACTTC. It codes for CASSRAGTSGRAGPQEQYF.

This clonotype was counted ten times or more. In DNA, the CDR3 is TGTGCCAGTAGTATCAGTGTCTACTACAATGAGCAGTTCTTC. Its protein is CASSISVYYNEQFF. The V gene is TRBV19, the J gene TRBJ2-1; D not certain. Trimming took 3 bases from V and 3 from J, leaving 9 bases between them. The CDR3 runs to 14 residues. Germline assignment: CDR1 LNHDA and CDR2 SQIVND (reference sequence).

This clonotype came up a few times. The gene calls are TRBV25-1 and TRBJ1-1; D uncertain. CDR1 MGHDK and CDR2 SYGVNS come from the germline V gene. Trimming cost V 1 base and J 0 bases, with 12 bases left between them. The CDR3 length is 16 residues. In DNA form, the CDR3 reads TGTGCCAGCAGTGAATTTACGGGTGAGGTGAACACTGAAGCTTTCTTT. Its protein product is CASSEFTGEVNTEAFF.

This clonotype was seen many times. The V call is TRBV10-3, the J call TRBJ1-5; D possibly corresponds to TRBD1 (5 bases). Deletions cut 0 bases from V and 6 bases from J, with 18 bases between. CDR3 length: 17 amino acids. Germline V CDR1 and CDR2: ENHRY, SYGVKD. The CDR3 sequence is CAISESLWGRKGQPQHF. The CDR3 DNA sequence: TGTGCCATCAGTGAGTCGTTATGGGGCAGAAAGGGTCAGCCCCAGCATTTT.

In this sample, this clonotype turned up a few times. The chain is built from TRBV20-1 and TRBJ1-5, with D tentatively TRBD1 (5 bases). Germline values: CDR1 DFQATT, CDR2 SNEGSKA (reference sequence). Trimming shortened V by 2 bases and J by 5 bases, and 7 bases separated the two germline ends. This CDR3 region has 12 residues. The CDR3 sequence: CSARQGYQPQHF. For the CDR3, the DNA is TGCAGTGCTAGACAGGGCTATCAGCCCCAGCATTTT.

This clonotype has a handful of counts. The chain combines TRBV13 with TRBJ2-3; 9 bases align to TRBD2. Germline V gene sequence: CDR1 PRHDT, CDR2 FYEKMQ (reference sequence). Losses at the gene ends were 5 bases for V and 0 bases for J; bases not matched to a gene: 9. This CDR3 is built from 17 residues. CDR3 sequence reads: CASSPFHAGGSTDTQYF. Here the CDR3 DNA reads TGTGCCAGCAGCCCCTTTCATGCGGGGGGGAGCACAGATACGCAGTATTTT.

Many counts were recorded for this clonotype. The rearrangement uses TRBV2 and TRBJ2-2; 13 bases fit TRBD2. The ends lost 6 bases at V and 7 bases at J; junction bases unmatched: 11. CDR1 and CDR2 from the germline V gene are SNHLY and FYNNEI. This CDR3 is built from 17 residues. Written as DNA, the CDR3 is TGTGCCAGCAGCGTAACTAGCGGGAGGGCCCTGGGCGGGGAGCTGTTTTTT. This gives the protein CASSVTSGRALGGELFF. Variable domain in full (rest from reference TRBV2 and TRBJ2-2): EPEVTQTPSHQVTQMGQEVILRCVPISNHLYFYWYRQILGQKVEFLVSFYNNEISEKSEIFDDQFSVERPDGSNFTLKIRSTKLEDSAMYFCASSVTSGRALGGELFFGEGSRLTVL.

The table lists this clonotype with a few counts. The chain joins TRBV5-1 to TRBJ2-7, with 8 bases that match TRBD1. Germline lookup yields CDR1 SGHRS and CDR2 YFSETQ. V was pared by 3 bases and J by 3 bases, with 11 bases of the junction left unmatched. The CDR3 runs to 16 residues. CDR3 nucleotide sequence: TGCGCCAGCAGCTCGAACACAGGGGGGTTTAACTACGAGCAGTACTTC. Protein sequence: CASSSNTGGFNYEQYF.

The rearrangement joins TRBV12-3 or TRBV12-4 to TRBJ2-2; TRBD2 matches at 11 bases. V was clipped by 6 bases and J by 4 bases; unmatched bases: 13. The CDR3 runs to 18 residues. The chain's CDR3 is CASSRTGLAEEVTGELFF. The CDR3 DNA is TGTGCCAGCAGCCGAACGGGACTAGCGGAGGAGGTCACCGGGGAGCTGTTTTTT.

Many counts were recorded for this clonotype. This rearrangement joins TRBV20-1 to TRBJ1-5; TRBD1 might be the D (6 bases). From germline, CDR1 is DFQATT and CDR2 SNEGSKA (reference sequence). V was cut by 1 base and J by 3 bases, with 10 bases left in between. This CDR3 contains 14 residues. The CDR3 protein is CSARVQGLNQPQHF. DNA for the CDR3: TGCAGTGCTAGAGTACAGGGCCTCAATCAGCCCCAGCATTTT.

This clonotype showed up many times. The chain uses TRBV20-1 and TRBJ1-4; no definite D call. The V end was cut by 4 bases, the J end by 6 bases, with 12 bases between. Germline CDR1 reads DFQATT; CDR2 reads SNEGSKA (reference sequence). CDR3 size: 13 residues. CDR3 loop: CSATIRRDEKLFF. In DNA form, the CDR3 reads TGCAGTGCTACCATTAGGCGTGATGAAAAACTGTTTTTT.

This clonotype showed up many times. The rearrangement links TRBV12-3 or TRBV12-4 to TRBJ2-3; possibly TRBD1 or TRBD2 for D (5 bases each). Trimming removed 1 base from V and 1 base from J, with 15 bases in between. The CDR3 has 17 amino acids. The CDR3 loop reads CASSLVVRGRGTDTQYF. The CDR3 DNA sequence: TGTGCCAGCAGTTTAGTAGTGAGGGGACGAGGCACAGATACGCAGTATTTT.

The J gene is TRBJ2-2, the V gene TRBV20-1; tentative D call: TRBD2 (6 bases). The CDR3 loop spans 15 amino acids. Looked up from germline, CDR1 is DFQATT and CDR2 is SNEGSKA (reference sequence). V lost 0 bases and J 0 bases, leaving 8 bases between the germline ends. The CDR3 here is CSARDGTSNTGELFF. The CDR3 DNA sequence: TGCAGTGCTAGAGATGGGACTTCGAACACCGGGGAGCTGTTTTTT.

This clonotype showed up many times. The chain links TRBV12-3 or TRBV12-4 to TRBJ2-3; D is ambiguous. This CDR3 has 13 amino acids. V lost 3 bases and J 1 base, leaving 5 bases between the germline ends. The CDR3, as DNA: TGTGCCAGCAGTTTTTCCGGCACAGATACGCAGTATTTT. As protein: CASSFSGTDTQYF.

Many counts were recorded for this clonotype. The genes are TRBV7-9 and TRBJ1-4; 10 bases fit TRBD1. V shed 8 bases, J shed 8 bases, and the junction held 14 bases outside the gene matches. The CDR3 is 16 amino acids. Per the germline V gene, CDR1 is SEHNR and CDR2 is FQNEAQ (reference sequence). CDR3 sequence reads: CASGQLPGTGDEKLFF. The CDR3 DNA follows: TGTGCCAGCGGCCAATTACCCGGGACAGGGGACGAAAAACTGTTTTTT.

This clonotype was observed a handful of times. The CDR3 nucleotides are TGCAGTGCCCCTGACACTCTGGGGGGAGAGACCCAGTACTTC. As protein: CSAPDTLGGETQYF. The V and J genes are TRBV20-1 and TRBJ2-5; TRBD2 might be the D (6 bases). Trimming cost V 6 bases and J 4 bases, with 18 bases left between them. Germline V gene data show CDR1 as DFQATT and CDR2 as SNEGSKA (reference sequence). The CDR3 contains 14 residues.

The chain links TRBV19 to TRBJ1-1; D perhaps matches TRBD1 (6 bases). V shed 9 bases and J shed 1 base, with 15 bases lying between them. The germline V gene has CDR1 LNHDA and CDR2 SQIVND (reference sequence). The CDR3 is made up of 14 amino acids. Here the CDR3 DNA reads TGTGCCAGCCTGGCGGGGACAACGAACACTGAAGCTTTCTTT. Its translation is CASLAGTTNTEAFF.

A note on this clonotype: One junction end does not reproduce the germline sequence, and a read error may be involved. V usage is TRBV10-2 and J usage is TRBJ1-6; a weak D match, TRBD1 (5 bases). The CDR3 is 14 residues long. CDR1 and CDR2 (germline): WSHSY, SAAADI. The CDR3 here is CASGETLDNRPLHF. CDR3 sequence (DNA): TGCGCCAGCGGTGAGACGCTGGACAATCGACCCCTCCACTTT.

This clonotype has a count of ten or more. The chain recombines TRBV6-1 with TRBJ1-2, with TRBD1 identical over 8 bases. The CDR3 has 17 residues. V shed 7 bases, J shed 5 bases, and the junction held 18 bases outside the gene matches. Per germline, CDR1 MNHNS and CDR2 SASEGT. The CDR3, as DNA: TGTGCCAGCACCCCATCCCCGGGACAGGAGGGCCAATATGGCTACACCTTC. Translated: CASTPSPGQEGQYGYTF.